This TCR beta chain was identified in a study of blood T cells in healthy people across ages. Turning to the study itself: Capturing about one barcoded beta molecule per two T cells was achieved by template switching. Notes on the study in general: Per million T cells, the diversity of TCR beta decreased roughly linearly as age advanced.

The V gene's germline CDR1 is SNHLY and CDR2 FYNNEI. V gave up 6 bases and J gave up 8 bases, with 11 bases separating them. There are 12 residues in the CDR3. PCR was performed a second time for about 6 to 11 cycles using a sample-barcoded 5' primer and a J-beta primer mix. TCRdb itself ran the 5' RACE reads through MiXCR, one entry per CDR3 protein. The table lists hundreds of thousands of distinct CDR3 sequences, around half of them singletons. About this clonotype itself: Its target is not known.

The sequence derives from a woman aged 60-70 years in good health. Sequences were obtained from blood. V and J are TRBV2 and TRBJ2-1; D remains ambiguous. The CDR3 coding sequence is TGTGCCAGCAGGGCGTTATCAGATGAGCAGTTCTTC. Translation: CASRALSDEQFF. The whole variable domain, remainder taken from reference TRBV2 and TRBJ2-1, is EPEVTQTPSHQVTQMGQEVILRCVPISNHLYFYWYRQILGQKVEFLVSFYNNEISEKSEIFDDQFSVERPDGSNFTLKIRSTKLEDSAMYFCASRALSDEQFFGPGTRLTVL.